A selection of T cell receptor beta chains follows, all from one sample in a study of cytomegalovirus exposure and HLA in healthy donors. Sequencing was performed with immunoSEQ multiplex PCR; in TCRdb, only in-frame clones are kept and a portion is missing. The table records tens of thousands of clones, less than 75% of them present only once. Material: PBMCs. These TCRs come from a young man in good health and CMV-seronegative. Each CDR3 is given with its conserved first and last residue. D genes are given only for firm matches. Some rows mark clone size as missing; the rest say once, few, many or name a class of expanded clone.

>TRBD2|TRBV9|NA|TRBJ2-3
TGTGCCAGCAGCGTAGCTCCAACCCCCGCTAGCGGGAGCACAGATACGCAGTATTTT
CASSVAPTPASGSTDTQYF
>NA|TRBV10-3|NA|TRBJ2-3
TGTGCCATCGAGGTTGGGTCGCAGTATTTT
CAIEVGSQYF
>TRBD2|TRBV30|few|TRBJ2-1
TGTGCCTGGAGTCGCACTAGCGGGAGAGATGAGCAGTTCTTC
CAWSRTSGRDEQFF
>NA|TRBV7-2|once|TRBJ2-7
TGTGCCAGCAGCCCAAGCCTTTCCAACAGGTACCCCTACGAGCAGTACTTC
CASSPSLSNRYPYEQYF
>NA|TRBV30|few|TRBJ1-2
TGTGCCTGGAGTGACGTAGCGGGGACTGGCTACACCTTC
CAWSDVAGTGYTF
>NA|TRBV27|NA|TRBJ2-7
TGTGCCAGCTCCCCTGGACTGTCCTACGAGCAGTACTTC
CASSPGLSYEQYF
>NA|TRBV7-8|NA|TRBJ2-7
TGTGCCAGCAGCTTAGTTACAGCGGGGCAGTACTTC
CASSLVTAGQYF
>NA|TRBV28|NA|TRBJ2-3
TGTGCCAGCAGTTCAACTCCGTCCGGAGTTGTGGCAGATACGCAGTATTTT
CASSSTPSGVVADTQYF
>NA|TRBV7-3|NA|TRBJ2-7
TGTGCCAGCAGCTCCGACAGCTTTTCCTACGAGCAGTACTTC
CASSSDSFSYEQYF
>TRBD2|TRBV28|NA|TRBJ2-1
TGTGCCAGCGCGACCGGACTAGCGGGAGCGAGTTGGAACAATGAGCAGTTCTTC
CASATGLAGASWNNEQFF
>NA|TRBV5-1|NA|TRBJ1-1
TGCGCCAGCAGCTGGAGGGGTGGTGAGGCCACTGAAGCTTTCTTT
CASSWRGGEATEAFF
>TRBD1|TRBV4-3|NA|TRBJ1-2
TGCGCCAGCAGCCAGCCAGGACAGGGTGGCTACACCTTC
CASSQPGQGGYTF
>NA|TRBV10-1|NA|TRBJ1-1
TGCGCCAGCAGTGAGGAGCGAGGGCCGGGGACTGAAGCTTTCTTT
CASSEERGPGTEAFF
>NA|TRBV4-1|NA|TRBJ1-5
TGCGCCAGCAGTCGTGAGGGTCACCAGGGCAATCAGCCCCAGCATTTT
CASSREGHQGNQPQHF
>TRBD2|TRBV27|NA|TRBJ2-7
TGTGCCAGCAGGAGGGGTAGCGGGAGCTACGAGCAGTACTTC
CASRRGSGSYEQYF
>NA|TRBV19|NA|TRBJ1-5
TGTGCCAGTAATACCGGGACAAAGACCTATCAGCCCCAGCATTTT
CASNTGTKTYQPQHF
>NA|TRBV23-1|once|TRBJ1-5
TGCGCCAGCAGTCAATTCAGGGTAGGTCAGCCCCAGCATTTT
CASSQFRVGQPQHF
>NA|TRBV6-5|NA|TRBJ1-5
TGTGCCAGCAGTTACTCGAGGGATCAGCCCCAGCATTTT
CASSYSRDQPQHF
>TRBD1|TRBV29-1|once|TRBJ2-7
TGCAGCGTCTGGACAGGGAGGAGCTCCTACGAGCAGTACTTC
CSVWTGRSSYEQYF
>NA|TRBV19|NA|TRBJ1-6
TGTGCCAGTAGTATCCGGGATTATAATTCACCCCTCCACTTT
CASSIRDYNSPLHF
>TRBD2|TRBV28|NA|TRBJ2-2
TGTGCCAGCATGAGAGGAGCGGGAGCCACCGGGGAGCTGTTTTTT
CASMRGAGATGELFF
>NA|TRBV27|few|TRBJ2-7
TGTGCCAGCAGTACGGGACTCCTCTACGAGCAGTACTTC
CASSTGLLYEQYF
>NA|TRBV5-6|NA|TRBJ2-5
TGTGCCAGCAGCTTCGGGGAAGAGACCCAGTACTTC
CASSFGEETQYF
>NA|TRBV7-2|few|TRBJ1-1
TGTGCCAGCAGCCCGATGGGGGGAGGGTACACTGAAGCTTTCTTT
CASSPMGGGYTEAFF
>NA|TRBV10-2|NA|TRBJ1-1
TGCGCCAGCAGTGAGTCACCAGGGAACACTGAAGCTTTCTTT
CASSESPGNTEAFF
>NA|TRBV5-4|few|TRBJ1-5
TGTGCCAGCAGCCGGGATTCGGAGGAGCCCCAGCATTTT
CASSRDSEEPQHF
>TRBD1|TRBV28|few|TRBJ2-7
TGTGCCAGCAGTTCGGGACAGGGCTACGAGCAGTACTTC
CASSSGQGYEQYF
>TRBD1|TRBV7-9|NA|TRBJ2-4
TGTGCCAGCAGCTCGCCCGGGACAGGGGGCCTCGACATTCAGTACTTC
CASSSPGTGGLDIQYF
>NA|TRBV18|NA|TRBJ2-7
TGTGCCAGCTCACCCGGGGAGACGAGCTCCTACGAGCAGTACTTC
CASSPGETSSYEQYF
>TRBD1|TRBV7-9|NA|TRBJ2-6
TGTGCCAGCAGCTCCGGGACAGCTGAAGTCCTGACTTTC
CASSSGTAEVLTF
>NA|TRBV28|NA|TRBJ2-2
TGTGCCAGCAGTTTTCGAGCCGGGGAGCTGTTTTTT
CASSFRAGELFF
>NA|TRBV7-3|NA|TRBJ2-7
TGTGCCAGCAGCTCGTCGGCAGGGGCTTACTACGAGCAGTACTTC
CASSSSAGAYYEQYF
>NA|TRBV30|NA|TRBJ1-5
TGTGCCTGGACCCTGGGGCAGGGCAATCAGCCCCAGCATTTT
CAWTLGQGNQPQHF
>TRBD2|TRBV9|NA|TRBJ2-5
TGTGCCAGCAGCGTAGGTTGGACGCGGGGAAACCGGGAGGGGACCCAGTACTTC
CASSVGWTRGNREGTQYF
>TRBD2|TRBV7-2|NA|TRBJ2-1
TGTGCCAGCACCCGACTAGCGGGAGGACCCAACCCCACATACAATGAGCAGTTCTTC
CASTRLAGGPNPTYNEQFF
>NA|TRBV6-4|NA|TRBJ1-4
TGTGCCAGCAGTCCGGGGGGCAATGGAGAAAAACTGTTTTTT
CASSPGGNGEKLFF
>TRBD1|TRBV19|few|TRBJ2-7
TGTGCCAGTAGGGGACAGGGTGTCTACGAGCAGTACTTC
CASRGQGVYEQYF
>NA|TRBV6-5|NA|TRBJ1-1
TGTGCCAGCAGTTACCGAACAGGGTACACTGAAGCTTTCTTT
CASSYRTGYTEAFF
>NA|TRBV10-3|NA|TRBJ2-4
TGTGCCATCGGGCAGAGCGGGCTCGACAAAAACATTCAGTACTTC
CAIGQSGLDKNIQYF
>NA|TRBV4-3|NA|TRBJ1-4
TGCGCCAGCAGCCCTCAAGAAGTGGCCAGTAATGAAAAACTGTTTTTT
CASSPQEVASNEKLFF
>NA|TRBV4-1|few|TRBJ1-1
TGCGCCAGCAGCCAAGCGCTTCTCGGGGGCACTGAAGCTTTCTTT
CASSQALLGGTEAFF
>TRBD1|TRBV2|few|TRBJ2-5
TGTGCCAGCAGTGGATGGACAGGGGGCCCCGACCAGTACTTC
CASSGWTGGPDQYF
>NA|TRBV5-1|NA|TRBJ1-5
TGCGCCAGCAGCTTGGTTCGGGGTCCCCCATATAGCAATCAGCCCCAGCATTTT
CASSLVRGPPYSNQPQHF
>NA|TRBV7-9|NA|TRBJ2-5
TGTGCCAGCAGCCCCCCCATGGCCTCTCAAGAGACCCAGTACTTC
CASSPPMASQETQYF
>NA|TRBV18|NA|TRBJ1-3
TGTGCCAGCTCACCAAACAGGCCTGGATCTGGAAACACCATATATTTT
CASSPNRPGSGNTIYF
>NA|TRBV6-5|NA|TRBJ2-1
TGTGCCACCGCGGGGTGGGCGTCAAATGAGCAGTTCTTC
CATAGWASNEQFF
>NA|TRBV30|NA|TRBJ1-5
TGTGCCTGGGCGAGCATTGCGGGCAATCAGCCCCAGCATTTT
CAWASIAGNQPQHF
>TRBD2|TRBV12-5|NA|TRBJ2-1
TGTGCTAGTGGGGAACTAGCGGGGGGGTACAATGAGCAGTTCTTC
CASGELAGGYNEQFF
>NA|TRBV28|NA|TRBJ1-5
TGTGCCAGCAGTTTCAGGTTTAGCGTGAATCAGCCCCAGCATTTT
CASSFRFSVNQPQHF
>NA|TRBV30|NA|TRBJ1-2
TGTGCCTGGAGGGCTCGTCAGGGGTCATGGGGCTACACCTTC
CAWRARQGSWGYTF
>NA|TRBV7-2|NA|TRBJ2-2
TGTGCCAGCAGTCCGCGGGGCACCGGGGAGCTGTTTTTT
CASSPRGTGELFF
>NA|TRBV4-3|once|TRBJ1-1
TGCGCCAGCAGCCAAGTAATGGGGGGGGGCACTGAAGCTTTCTTT
CASSQVMGGGTEAFF
>NA|TRBV27|NA|TRBJ2-3
TGTGCCAGCAGTTGGGGAGATCGGGCAGATACGCAGTATTTT
CASSWGDRADTQYF
>NA|TRBV7-3|NA|TRBJ1-5
TGTGCCAGCTCAATACAGGGATTTAGCAATCAGCCCCAGCATTTT
CASSIQGFSNQPQHF